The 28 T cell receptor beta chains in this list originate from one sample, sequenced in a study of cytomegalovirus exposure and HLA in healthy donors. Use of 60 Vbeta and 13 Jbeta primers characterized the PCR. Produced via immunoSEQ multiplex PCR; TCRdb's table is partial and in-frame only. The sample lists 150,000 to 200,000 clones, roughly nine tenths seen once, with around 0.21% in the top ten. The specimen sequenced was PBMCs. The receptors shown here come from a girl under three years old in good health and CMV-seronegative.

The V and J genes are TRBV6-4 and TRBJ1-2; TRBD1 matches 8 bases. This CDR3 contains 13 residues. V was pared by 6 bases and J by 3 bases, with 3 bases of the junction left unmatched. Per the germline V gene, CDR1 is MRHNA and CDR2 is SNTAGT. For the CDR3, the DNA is TGTGCCAGCAGGACAGGGGAAGACTATGGCTACACCTTC. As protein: CASRTGEDYGYTF.

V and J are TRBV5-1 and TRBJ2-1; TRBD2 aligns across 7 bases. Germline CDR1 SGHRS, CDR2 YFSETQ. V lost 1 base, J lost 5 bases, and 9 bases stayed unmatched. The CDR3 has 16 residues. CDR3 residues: CASSLLTVAGNNEQFF. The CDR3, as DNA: TGCGCCAGCAGCTTGCTGACGGTAGCGGGTAACAATGAGCAGTTCTTC.

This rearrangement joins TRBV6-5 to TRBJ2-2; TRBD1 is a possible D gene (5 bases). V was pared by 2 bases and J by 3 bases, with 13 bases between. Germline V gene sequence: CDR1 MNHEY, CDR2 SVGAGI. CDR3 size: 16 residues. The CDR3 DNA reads TGTGCCAGCAGTTACATTGGGGCTTGGGACACCGGGGAGCTGTTTTTT. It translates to CASSYIGAWDTGELFF.

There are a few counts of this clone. DNA for the CDR3: TGTGCCAGCAGTTTATCGATTCTAGGTCACTCCGAGCAGTACTTC. It is translated as CASSLSILGHSEQYF. The chain uses TRBV27 and TRBJ2-7; D gene unclear. Trimming cost V 0 bases and J 6 bases, with 15 bases left between them. CDR3 length equals 15 residues. Germline CDR1 and CDR2: MNHEY and SMNVEV (reference sequence).

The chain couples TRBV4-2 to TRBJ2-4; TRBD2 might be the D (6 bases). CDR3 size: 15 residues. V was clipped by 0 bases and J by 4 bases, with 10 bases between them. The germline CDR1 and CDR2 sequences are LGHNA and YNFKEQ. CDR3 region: CASSQERGRKNIQYF. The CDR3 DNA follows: TGTGCCAGCAGCCAAGAAAGAGGGAGGAAAAACATTCAGTACTTC.

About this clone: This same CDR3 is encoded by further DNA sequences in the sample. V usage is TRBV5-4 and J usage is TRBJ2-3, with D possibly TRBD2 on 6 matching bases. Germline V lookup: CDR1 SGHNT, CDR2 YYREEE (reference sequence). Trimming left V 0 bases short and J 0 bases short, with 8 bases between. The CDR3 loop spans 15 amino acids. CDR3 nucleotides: TGTGCCAGCAGCTTGGCCGGGAGCAGCACAGATACGCAGTATTTT. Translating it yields CASSLAGSSTDTQYF.

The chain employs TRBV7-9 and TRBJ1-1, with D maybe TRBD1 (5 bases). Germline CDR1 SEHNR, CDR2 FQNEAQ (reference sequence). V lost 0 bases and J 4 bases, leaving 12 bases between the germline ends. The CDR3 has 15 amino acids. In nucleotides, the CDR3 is TGTGCCAGCAGCTTAGCGGGGGGATTGCTCACTGAAGCTTTCTTT. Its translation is CASSLAGGLLTEAFF.

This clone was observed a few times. CDR3 DNA sequence: TGCGCCAGCAGCCAAGATCGAAACAACATTGGAGCTTTCTTT. Translation gives CASSQDRNNIGAFF. The chain recombines TRBV4-1 with TRBJ1-1, with D unresolved. Per germline, CDR1 MGHRA and CDR2 YSYEKL. The length of the CDR3 is 14 residues. V lost 0 bases and J 10 bases, leaving 15 bases between the germline ends.

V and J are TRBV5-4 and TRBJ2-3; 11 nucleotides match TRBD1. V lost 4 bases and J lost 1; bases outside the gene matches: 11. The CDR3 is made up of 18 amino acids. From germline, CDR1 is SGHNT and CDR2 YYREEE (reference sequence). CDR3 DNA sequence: TGTGCCAGCAGCCGTGGGACAGGGGGATGGGTCGGCACAGATACGCAGTATTTT. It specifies CASSRGTGGWVGTDTQYF.

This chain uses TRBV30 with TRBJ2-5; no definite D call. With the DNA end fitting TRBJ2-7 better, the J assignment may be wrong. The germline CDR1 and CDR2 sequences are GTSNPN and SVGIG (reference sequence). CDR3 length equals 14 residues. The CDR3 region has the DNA TGTGCCTGGAAAAAGACACCCCACTCCTACGAGCAGTACTTC. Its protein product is CAWKKTPHSYEQYF.

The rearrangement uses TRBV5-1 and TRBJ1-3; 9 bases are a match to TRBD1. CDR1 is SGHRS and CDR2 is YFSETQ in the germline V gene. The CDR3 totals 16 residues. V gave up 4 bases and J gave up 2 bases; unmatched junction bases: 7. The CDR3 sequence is CASSPEQGAPGNTIYF. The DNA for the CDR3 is TGCGCCAGCAGCCCGGAACAGGGGGCGCCTGGAAACACCATATATTTT.

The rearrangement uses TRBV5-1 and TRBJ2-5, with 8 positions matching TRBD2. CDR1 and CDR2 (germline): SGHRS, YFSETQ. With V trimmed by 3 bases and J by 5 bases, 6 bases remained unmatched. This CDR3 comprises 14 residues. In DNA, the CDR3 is TGCGCCAGCAGCTCCCCCTCGGGGGGGGAGACCCAGTACTTC. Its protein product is CASSSPSGGETQYF.

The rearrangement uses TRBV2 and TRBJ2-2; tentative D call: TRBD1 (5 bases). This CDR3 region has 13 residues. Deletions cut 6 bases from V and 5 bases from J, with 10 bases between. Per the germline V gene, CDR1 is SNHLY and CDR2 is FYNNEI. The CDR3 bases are TGTGCCAGCAGGCCGACAGAGACCGGGGAGCTGTTTTTT. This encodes CASRPTETGELFF.

The CDR3 loop is CASSQTGRYQPQHF. The CDR3 nucleotides are TGTGCCAGCAGCCAAACAGGGCGGTATCAGCCCCAGCATTTT. The genes are TRBV21-1 and TRBJ1-5; the table gives TRBD1 as D, unverified against the DNA. TRBV21-1 is a pseudogene. The CDR3 runs 14 residues.

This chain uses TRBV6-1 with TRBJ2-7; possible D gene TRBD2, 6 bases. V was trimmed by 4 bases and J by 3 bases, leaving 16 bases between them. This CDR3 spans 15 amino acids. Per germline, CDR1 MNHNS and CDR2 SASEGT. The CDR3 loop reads CASSGGLYVNYEQYF. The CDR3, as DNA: TGTGCCAGCAGTGGGGGACTTTACGTAAACTACGAGCAGTACTTC.

CDR3: CASSRTTGLANQETQYF. CDR3 coding DNA: TGCGCCAGCAGCCGAACTACGGGACTAGCGAACCAAGAGACCCAGTACTTC. The rearrangement joins TRBV4-3 to TRBJ2-5; 10 bases are a match to TRBD2. The CDR3 loop spans 17 amino acids. CDR1 and CDR2 from the germline V gene are LGHNA and YSLEER. V lost 4 bases to trimming and J lost 0 bases; unmatched junction nucleotides: 8.

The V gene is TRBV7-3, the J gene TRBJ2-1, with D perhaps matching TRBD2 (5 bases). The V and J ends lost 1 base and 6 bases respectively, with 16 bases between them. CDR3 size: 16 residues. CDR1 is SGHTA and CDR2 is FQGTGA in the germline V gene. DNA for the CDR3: TGTGCCAGCAGCTTAAGGCCGGGAACTAGATCCAATGAGCAGTTCTTC. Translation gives CASSLRPGTRSNEQFF. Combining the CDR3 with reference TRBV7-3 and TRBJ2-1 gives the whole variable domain GAGVSQTPSNKVTEKGKYVELRCDPISGHTALYWYRQSLGQGPEFLIYFQGTGAADDSGLPNDRFFAVRPEGSVSTLKIQRTERGDSAVYLCASSLRPGTRSNEQFFGPGTRLTVL.

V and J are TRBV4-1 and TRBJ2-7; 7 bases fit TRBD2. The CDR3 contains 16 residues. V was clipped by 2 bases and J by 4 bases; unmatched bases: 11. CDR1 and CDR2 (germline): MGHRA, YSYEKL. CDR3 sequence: CASSQISGREAYEQYF. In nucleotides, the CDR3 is TGCGCCAGCAGCCAAATCTCGGGACGGGAGGCTTACGAGCAGTACTTC.

The CDR3 region has the DNA TGCGCCAGTAAGGACAGCGTAATATTAGGCTACACCTTC. This gives the protein CASKDSVILGYTF. The chain uses TRBV5-1 and TRBJ1-2; a possible D gene is TRBD1 (6 bases). This CDR3 is built from 13 residues. The V end lost 8 bases, the J end lost 8 bases, and 19 bases lay between the germline ends. The germline V gene has CDR1 SGHRS and CDR2 YFSETQ.

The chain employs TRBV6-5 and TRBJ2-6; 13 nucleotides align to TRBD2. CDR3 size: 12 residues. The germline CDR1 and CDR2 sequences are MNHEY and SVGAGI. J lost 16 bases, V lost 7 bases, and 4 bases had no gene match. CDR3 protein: CASKRLAGGLTF. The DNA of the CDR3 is TGTGCCAGCAAGAGACTAGCGGGAGGACTGACTTTC.

CDR3 protein: CASSLFHRNYGYTF. DNA for the CDR3: TGTGCCAGCAGCTTATTCCACAGGAACTATGGCTACACCTTC. The chain links TRBV7-8 to TRBJ1-2; TRBD1 is a possible D gene (5 bases). This CDR3 region has 14 residues. Germline lookup yields CDR1 SGHVS and CDR2 FQNEAQ. V was trimmed by 2 bases and J by 2 bases, leaving 9 bases between them.

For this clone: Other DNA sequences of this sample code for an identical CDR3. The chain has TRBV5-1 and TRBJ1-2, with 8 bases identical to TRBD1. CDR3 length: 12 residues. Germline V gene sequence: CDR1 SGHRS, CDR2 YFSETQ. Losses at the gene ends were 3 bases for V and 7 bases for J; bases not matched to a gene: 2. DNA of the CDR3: TGCGCCAGCAGCTCCGACAGGGGTGGCTACACCTTC. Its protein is CASSSDRGGYTF.

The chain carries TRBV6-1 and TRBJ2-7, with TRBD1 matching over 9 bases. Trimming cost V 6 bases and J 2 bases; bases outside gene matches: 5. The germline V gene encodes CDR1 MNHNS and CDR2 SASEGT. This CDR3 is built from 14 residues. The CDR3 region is CASRQGASTYEQYF. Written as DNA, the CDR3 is TGTGCCAGCAGACAGGGGGCCTCAACCTACGAGCAGTACTTC.

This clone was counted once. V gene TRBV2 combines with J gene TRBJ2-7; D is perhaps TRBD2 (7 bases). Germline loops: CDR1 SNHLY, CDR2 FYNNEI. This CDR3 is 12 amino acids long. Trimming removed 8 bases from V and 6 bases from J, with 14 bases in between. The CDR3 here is CASGGGEAEQYF. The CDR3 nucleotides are TGTGCCAGCGGAGGGGGGGAGGCCGAGCAGTACTTC.

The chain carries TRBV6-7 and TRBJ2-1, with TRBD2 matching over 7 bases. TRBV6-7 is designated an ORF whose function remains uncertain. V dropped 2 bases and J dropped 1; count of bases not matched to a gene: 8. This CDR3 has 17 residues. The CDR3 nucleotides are TGTGCCAGCAGTTACATCGCGGCTAGCGGTTCCTACAATGAGCAGTTCTTC. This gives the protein CASSYIAASGSYNEQFF.

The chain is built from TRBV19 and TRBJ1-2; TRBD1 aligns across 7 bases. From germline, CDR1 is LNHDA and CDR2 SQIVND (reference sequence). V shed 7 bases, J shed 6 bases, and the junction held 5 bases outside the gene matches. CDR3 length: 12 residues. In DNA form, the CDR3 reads TGTGCCAGTAAGACAGGGTCCCATGGCTACACCTTC. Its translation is CASKTGSHGYTF.

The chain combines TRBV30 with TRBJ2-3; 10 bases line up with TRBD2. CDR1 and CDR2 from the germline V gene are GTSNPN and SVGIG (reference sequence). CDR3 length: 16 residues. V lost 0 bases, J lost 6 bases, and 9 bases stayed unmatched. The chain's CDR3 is CAWSVGWTSGGDTQYF. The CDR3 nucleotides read TGTGCCTGGAGTGTAGGGTGGACTAGCGGAGGGGATACGCAGTATTTT.

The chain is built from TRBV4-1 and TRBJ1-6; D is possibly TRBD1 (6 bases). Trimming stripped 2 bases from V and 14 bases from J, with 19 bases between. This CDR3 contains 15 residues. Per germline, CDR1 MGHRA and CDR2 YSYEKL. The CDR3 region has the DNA TGCGCCAGCAGCCAACCTCTCCAGGGGTCGAGGGCCCTCCACTTT. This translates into CASSQPLQGSRALHF.